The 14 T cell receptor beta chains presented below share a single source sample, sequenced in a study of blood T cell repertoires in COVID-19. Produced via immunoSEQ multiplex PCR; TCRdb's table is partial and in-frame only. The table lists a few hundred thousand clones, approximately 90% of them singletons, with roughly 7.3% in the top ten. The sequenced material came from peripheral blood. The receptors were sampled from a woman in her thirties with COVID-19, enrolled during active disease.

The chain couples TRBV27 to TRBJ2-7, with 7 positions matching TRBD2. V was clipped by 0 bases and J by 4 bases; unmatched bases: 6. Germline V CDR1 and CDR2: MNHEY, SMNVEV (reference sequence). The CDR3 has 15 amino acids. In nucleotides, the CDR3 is TGTGCCAGCAGTTTATCGGGCGGGAGAGGGTACGAGCAGTACTTC. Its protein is CASSLSGGRGYEQYF.

CDR3 nucleotides: TGCGCCAGCAGCTCACAGGGGGACACCGGGGAGCTGTTTTTT. Residues: CASSSQGDTGELFF. V and J are TRBV5-1 and TRBJ2-2; 8 bases are a match to TRBD1. The CDR3 length is 14 residues. V trimming: 3 bases; J trimming: 3 bases; junction bases outside the gene matches: 1. Germline CDR1 and CDR2: SGHRS and YFSETQ.

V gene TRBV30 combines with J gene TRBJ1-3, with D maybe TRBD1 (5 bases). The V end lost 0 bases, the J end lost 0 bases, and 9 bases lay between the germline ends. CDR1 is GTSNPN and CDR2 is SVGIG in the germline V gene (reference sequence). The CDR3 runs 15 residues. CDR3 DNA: TGTGCCTGGAGTGTGGGGCTTGGCTCTGGAAACACCATATATTTT. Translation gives CAWSVGLGSGNTIYF. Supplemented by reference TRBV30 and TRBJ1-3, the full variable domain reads SQTIHQWPATLVQPVGSPLSLECTVEGTSNPNLYWYRQAAGRGLQLLFYSVGIGQISSEVPQNLSASRPQDRQFILSSKKLLLSDSGFYLCAWSVGLGSGNTIYFGEGSWLTVV.

CDR3 nucleotide sequence: TGTGCCAGCAGTTTGGGGAACCAGGGGGGCGAGCAGTACTTC. Amino acids: CASSLGNQGGEQYF. The gene calls are TRBV6-2 or TRBV6-3 and TRBJ2-7; TRBD1 is a possible D gene (7 bases). The CDR3 consists of 14 residues. V lost 4 bases, J lost 6 bases, and 16 bases lay in between. The germline gives CDR1 MNHEY, CDR2 SVGEGT.

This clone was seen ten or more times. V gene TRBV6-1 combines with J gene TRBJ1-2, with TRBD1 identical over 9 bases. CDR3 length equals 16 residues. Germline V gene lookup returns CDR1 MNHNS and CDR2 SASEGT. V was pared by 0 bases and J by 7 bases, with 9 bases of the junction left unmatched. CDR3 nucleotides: TGTGCCAGCAGTGAAGCGTTGCGTGGGACAGGGTTTGGCTACACCTTC. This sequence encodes CASSEALRGTGFGYTF.

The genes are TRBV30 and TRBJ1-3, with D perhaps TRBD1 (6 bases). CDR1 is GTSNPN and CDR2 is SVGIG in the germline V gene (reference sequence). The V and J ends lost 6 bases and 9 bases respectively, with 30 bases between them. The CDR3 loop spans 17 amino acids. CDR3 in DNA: TGTGCCTGCCCGAAGGGGGGTTTTAGCGGGGCTGAAGGCACCATATATTTT. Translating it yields CACPKGGFSGAEGTIYF.

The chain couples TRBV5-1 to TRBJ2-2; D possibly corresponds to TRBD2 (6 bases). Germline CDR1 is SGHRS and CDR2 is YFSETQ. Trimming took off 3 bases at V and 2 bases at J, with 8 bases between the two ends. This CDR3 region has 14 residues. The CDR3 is CASSSGLNTGELFF. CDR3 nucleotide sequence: TGCGCCAGCAGCTCGGGACTCAACACCGGGGAGCTGTTTTTT.

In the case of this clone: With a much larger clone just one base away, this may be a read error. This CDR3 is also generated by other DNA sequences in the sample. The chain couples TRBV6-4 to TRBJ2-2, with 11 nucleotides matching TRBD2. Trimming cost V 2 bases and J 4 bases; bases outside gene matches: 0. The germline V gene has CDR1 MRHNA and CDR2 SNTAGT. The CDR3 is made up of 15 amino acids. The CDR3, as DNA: TGTGCCAGCAGTGACGGGACTAGCGGCACCGGGGAGCTGTTTTTT. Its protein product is CASSDGTSGTGELFF.

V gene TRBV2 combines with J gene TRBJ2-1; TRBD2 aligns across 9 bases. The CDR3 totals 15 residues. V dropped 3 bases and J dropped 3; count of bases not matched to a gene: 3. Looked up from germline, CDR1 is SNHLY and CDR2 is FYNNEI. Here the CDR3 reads CASSDLTSGYNEQFF. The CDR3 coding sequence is TGTGCCAGCAGTGATCTGACTAGCGGCTACAATGAGCAGTTCTTC.

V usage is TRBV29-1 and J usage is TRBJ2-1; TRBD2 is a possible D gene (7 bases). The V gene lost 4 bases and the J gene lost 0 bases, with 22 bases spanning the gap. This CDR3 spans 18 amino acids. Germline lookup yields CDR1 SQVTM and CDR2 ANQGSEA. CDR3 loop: CSVVRGGNSRGSYNEQFF. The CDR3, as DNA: TGCAGCGTTGTGAGGGGGGGGAACTCCCGGGGCTCCTACAATGAGCAGTTCTTC.

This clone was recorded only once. CDR3 DNA: TGTGCCAGCACAGTCCCTCCTTACAATGAGCAGTTCTTC. Amino acid sequence: CASTVPPYNEQFF. The V and J genes are TRBV28 and TRBJ2-1; D unresolved. Germline V gives CDR1 MDHEN, CDR2 SYDVKM. V dropped 7 bases and J dropped 4 bases, with 11 bases sitting between them. There are 13 residues in the CDR3.

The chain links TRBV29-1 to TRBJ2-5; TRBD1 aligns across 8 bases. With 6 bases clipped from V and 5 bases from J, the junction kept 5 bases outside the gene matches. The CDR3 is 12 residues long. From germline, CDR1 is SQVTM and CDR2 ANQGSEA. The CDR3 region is CSVRTGRETQYF. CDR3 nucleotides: TGCAGCGTGAGGACAGGGCGGGAGACCCAGTACTTC. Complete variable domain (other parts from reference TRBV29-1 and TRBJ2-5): SAVISQKPSRDICQRGTSLTIQCQVDSQVTMMFWYRQQPGQSLTLIATANQGSEATYESGFVIDKFPISRPNLTFSTLTVSNMSPEDSSIYLCSVRTGRETQYFGPGTRLLVL.

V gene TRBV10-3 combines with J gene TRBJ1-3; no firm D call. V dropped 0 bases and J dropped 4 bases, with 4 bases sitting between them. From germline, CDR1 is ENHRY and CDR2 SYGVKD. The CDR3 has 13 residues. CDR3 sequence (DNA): TGTGCCATCAGTGAGTCCGAGGGAAACACCATATATTTT. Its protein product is CAISESEGNTIYF.

The CDR3 spells CASSLWTGGNEQYF. The CDR3 DNA is TGTGCCAGCAGCCTTTGGACAGGGGGCAACGAGCAGTACTTC. V usage is TRBV5-6 and J usage is TRBJ2-7; 11 bases align to TRBD1. V lost 4 bases, J lost 5 bases, and 5 bases stayed unmatched. There are 14 residues in the CDR3. Germline V gene data show CDR1 as SGHDT and CDR2 as YYEEEE.